The rows below give T cell receptor beta chains drawn from one sample of a study of shared clonotypes between healthy human individuals. Generated by immunoSEQ multiplex PCR, the TCRdb table keeps only in-frame clones and is missing some. The sample holds 600,000 to 750,000 clones, 72% seen once. Sequences were obtained from memory CD4+ T cells sorted from blood. The receptor set was obtained from a woman in her 30s in good health. Both conserved end residues are part of each CDR3. A D gene is named only where the DNA matches it firmly. A row's size may be missing; if present it is once, few, many or a size class.

j_call v_call clone_size d_call cdr3_aa cdr3_nt
TRBJ2-2 TRBV2 NA TRBD2 CASNIAGGPQELFF TGTGCCAGCAACATAGCGGGAGGGCCTCAGGAGCTGTTTTTT
TRBJ2-7 TRBV5-6 NA TRBD2 CASSPRGMTSGRTEQYF TGTGCCAGCAGCCCAAGGGGAATGACTAGCGGGAGAACTGAGCAGTACTTC
TRBJ1-5 TRBV15 once NA CATSRERGWEGGPQHF TGTGCCACCAGCAGGGAAAGGGGGTGGGAAGGCGGACCCCAGCATTTT
TRBJ1-3 TRBV6-5 NA TRBD1 CASRSLTGVGNTIYF TGTGCCAGCAGAAGCTTGACAGGGGTTGGAAACACCATATATTTT
TRBJ1-5 TRBV4-2 medium-sized NA CASSQDPGGPQHF TGTGCCAGCAGCCAAGATCCCGGCGGTCCCCAGCATTTT
TRBJ1-2 TRBV6-1 NA NA CASSATGTYYGYTF TGTGCCAGCAGCGCAACTGGGACATACTATGGCTACACCTTC
TRBJ2-3 TRBV20-1 NA NA CSARPGDTQYF TGCAGTGCTAGACCGGGAGATACGCAGTATTTT
TRBJ2-3 TRBV6-1 NA TRBD2 CASSARGGSTDTQYF TGTGCCAGCAGTGCTCGGGGGGGGAGCACAGATACGCAGTATTTT
TRBJ2-2 TRBV2 NA TRBD1 CASRATGVDTGELFF TGTGCCAGCAGGGCGACAGGGGTCGACACCGGGGAGCTGTTTTTT
TRBJ2-6 TRBV27 NA NA CASSFRGANVLTF TGTGCCAGCAGTTTTCGTGGGGCCAACGTCCTGACTTTC
TRBJ2-5 TRBV7-2 NA TRBD1 CASSLNRGETQYF TGTGCCAGCAGCTTGAACAGGGGTGAGACCCAGTACTTC
TRBJ2-7 TRBV5-1 NA TRBD2 CASSRLAGLYEQYF TGCGCCAGCAGCAGACTAGCGGGACTCTACGAGCAGTACTTC
TRBJ2-5 TRBV2 NA TRBD1 CASSRDGQGEETQYF TGTGCCAGCAGCAGGGACGGACAGGGGGAAGAGACCCAGTACTTC
TRBJ2-7 TRBV27 NA NA CATQKTSEPYEQYF TGTGCCACACAAAAGACAAGTGAACCCTACGAGCAGTACTTC
TRBJ1-1 TRBV14 NA NA CASSQGAGSQRGAFF TGTGCCAGCAGCCAAGGTGCCGGATCACAGAGAGGAGCTTTCTTT
TRBJ1-5 TRBV28 NA NA CASSLAAGASNQPQHF TGTGCCAGCAGTTTAGCCGCGGGGGCGAGCAATCAGCCCCAGCATTTT
TRBJ2-5 TRBV25-1 NA TRBD1 CASSGHRGRGGIETQYF TGTGCCAGCAGTGGCCACAGGGGGCGCGGCGGGATTGAGACCCAGTACTTC
TRBJ1-1 TRBV28 NA NA CASRLNGRNEAFF TGTGCCAGCAGACTAAACGGACGGAATGAAGCTTTCTTT
TRBJ2-7 TRBV6-5 NA NA CASSGRDTAGYEQYF TGTGCCAGCAGTGGTCGGGACACGGCGGGCTACGAGCAGTACTTC
TRBJ2-7 TRBV2 NA TRBD2 CASSEPGLAGYEQYF TGTGCCAGCAGTGAACCCGGACTAGCGGGTTACGAGCAGTACTTC
TRBJ2-5 TRBV7-3 once NA CASSLVANQGKETQYF TGTGCCAGCAGCTTAGTAGCCAATCAGGGGAAAGAGACCCAGTACTTC
TRBJ2-7 TRBV18 few NA CASSPTGPPGEQYF TGTGCCAGCTCACCTACAGGGCCCCCGGGGGAGCAGTACTTC
TRBJ2-1 TRBV19 NA NA CASSLYSGPRSEQFF TGTGCCAGTAGTCTGTACTCCGGGCCTAGAAGTGAGCAGTTCTTC
TRBJ2-1 TRBV5-1 NA NA CASTGGSSYNEQFF TGCGCCAGCACGGGCGGAAGCTCCTACAATGAGCAGTTCTTC